The entry below describes one T cell receptor (beta chain). Its antigen remains unknown. The germline CDR1 and CDR2 sequences are SGHTA and FQGNSA. V trimming: 3 bases; J trimming: 0 bases; junction bases outside the gene matches: 3. The CDR3 covers 15 residues. The sample comes from a study of shared clonotypes between healthy human individuals. Researchers divided each subset's genomic DNA evenly across several immunoSEQ plates. The table came from immunoSEQ multiplex PCR; TCRdb's copy has only in-frame clones and leaves some out. The sample yields millions of clones, approximately 95% seen once. Study outcomes and limitations: Approximately 4.6% of naive CD4 clonotypes were common to several donors.

The receptor comes from a man younger than 35 in good health. Some clones in this sample may be carry-over from other donors' samples. This rearrangement joins TRBV7-2 to TRBJ2-3; 7 bases fit TRBD2. The sequenced material came from naive CD4+ T cells from PBMCs. Noted subset: CD45RA+ positively selected. The CDR3 DNA sequence: TGTGCCAGCAGCTTCGCTAGCGGTAGCACAGATACGCAGTATTTT. Its protein is CASSFASGSTDTQYF.